A selection of T cell receptor beta chains follows, all from one sample in a study of spatial heterogeneity in lung cancer. TCRdb used MiXCR to reprocess the 5' RACE reads, holding one entry per CDR3 protein. The sample comprises 100,000 to 110,000 distinct CDR3 sequences, approximately 4.4% of which are singletons, and about 20% rests with the top ten. The sequencing here drew on lung tumor tissue, taken at surgery. These TCRs come from a male donor with early-stage non-small cell lung cancer. Both conserved end residues are part of each CDR3. The order of the fields is CDR3 length, V gene, clone size, D gene, J gene, CDR3 protein, CDR3 DNA. A D gene is named only where the DNA matches it firmly. Clone size is not always given. Where it is, it says once, few, many or a class for expanded clones.

>13|TRBV12-3/TRBV12-4|many|-|TRBJ2-7
CASSLNAGYEQYF
TGTGCCAGCAGTTTAAATGCCGGGTACGAGCAGTACTTC
>11|TRBV6-6|many|-|TRBJ1-1
CASSVLTEAFF
TGTGCCAGCAGTGTTTTAACTGAAGCTTTCTTT
>17|TRBV6-5|many|-|TRBJ2-6
CASSVRGPAAGANVLTF
TGTGCCAGCAGTGTCCGAGGGCCTGCGGCTGGGGCCAACGTCCTGACTTTC
>13|TRBV5-6|-|-|TRBJ1-2
CASSLEVNYGYTF
TGTGCCAGCAGCTTGGAAGTTAACTATGGCTACACCTTC
>15|TRBV5-1|few|TRBD2|TRBJ2-5
CASGLAGGRGETQYF
TGCGCCAGCGGACTAGCGGGAGGGCGGGGAGAGACCCAGTACTTC
>15|TRBV5-1|-|-|TRBJ2-3
CASSWGHLNTDTQYF
TGCGCCAGCAGCTGGGGGCACCTGAACACAGATACGCAGTATTTT
>16|TRBV6-6|many|-|TRBJ2-7
CASSSGLGTNSYEQYF
TGTGCCAGCAGTTCTGGTCTAGGGACAAACAGCTACGAGCAGTACTTC
>14|TRBV30|many|-|TRBJ1-1
CAYRDNRKITEAFF
TGTGCCTACCGGGACAACCGGAAAATCACTGAAGCTTTCTTT
>13|TRBV4-1|many|-|TRBJ1-5
CASSQAGNQPQHF
TGCGCCAGCAGCCAGGCAGGGAATCAGCCCCAGCATTTT
>13|TRBV29-1|many|-|TRBJ2-3
CSGRELSTDTQYF
TGCAGCGGACGGGAGTTGAGCACAGATACGCAGTATTTT
>14|TRBV5-1|many|-|TRBJ2-7
CASSLDGAPNEQYF
TGCGCCAGCAGCTTGGACGGGGCTCCCAACGAGCAGTACTTC
>15|TRBV5-1|many|TRBD1|TRBJ1-2
CASSFGTGGSYGYTF
TGCGCCAGCAGCTTCGGGACAGGGGGCAGCTATGGCTACACCTTC
>12|TRBV27|many|-|TRBJ2-1
CASRTWGDEQFF
TGTGCCAGCAGGACGTGGGGGGATGAGCAGTTCTTC
>14|TRBV28|many|-|TRBJ2-7
CASTLAAVLNEQYF
TGTGCCAGCACCCTCGCGGCAGTCTTAAACGAGCAGTACTTC
>12|TRBV28|-|TRBD2|TRBJ2-5
CASGSGRGTQYF
TGTGCCAGCGGTAGCGGGAGGGGGACCCAGTACTTC
>14|TRBV7-6|many|-|TRBJ2-1
CASSMRASYNEQFF
TGTGCCAGCAGCATGCGGGCCTCCTACAATGAGCAGTTCTTC
>14|TRBV20-1|many|-|TRBJ2-3
CSPHSEFGADTQYF
TGCAGCCCTCATAGCGAGTTTGGGGCAGATACGCAGTATTTT
>13|TRBV20-1|-|TRBD2|TRBJ2-1
CSAFSGMNNEQFF
TGCAGTGCCTTTAGCGGGATGAACAATGAGCAGTTCTTC
>13|TRBV28|once|-|TRBJ2-1
CALGRTHYNEQFF
TGTGCCCTAGGTAGGACACACTACAATGAGCAGTTCTTC
>15|TRBV28|many|-|TRBJ2-2
CASSLRRASAGELFF
TGTGCCAGCAGTTTGCGCAGGGCGAGCGCCGGGGAGCTGTTTTTT